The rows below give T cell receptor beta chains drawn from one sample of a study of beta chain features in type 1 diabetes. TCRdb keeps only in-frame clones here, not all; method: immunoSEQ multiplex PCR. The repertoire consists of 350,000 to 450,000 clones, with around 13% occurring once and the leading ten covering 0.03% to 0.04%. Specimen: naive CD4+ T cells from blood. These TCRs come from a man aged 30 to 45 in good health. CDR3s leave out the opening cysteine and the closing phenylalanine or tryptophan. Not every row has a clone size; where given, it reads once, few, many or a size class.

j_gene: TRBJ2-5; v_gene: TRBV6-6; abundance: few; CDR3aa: ASSAPTGLETQY
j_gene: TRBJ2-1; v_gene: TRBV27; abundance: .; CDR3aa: ASSPRGASGVSYNEQF
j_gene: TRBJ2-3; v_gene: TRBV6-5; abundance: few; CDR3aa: ASSPGVRQY
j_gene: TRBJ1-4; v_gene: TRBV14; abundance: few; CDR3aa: ASSQRTVINEKLF
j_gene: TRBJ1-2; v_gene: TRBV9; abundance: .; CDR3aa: ASSVPGGGYT
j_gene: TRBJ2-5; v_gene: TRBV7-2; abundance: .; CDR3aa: ASSTVKGIQETQY
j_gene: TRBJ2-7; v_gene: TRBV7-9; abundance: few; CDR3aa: ASSTDRDSYEQY
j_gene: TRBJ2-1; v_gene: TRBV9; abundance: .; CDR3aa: ASSGTLAGEQF
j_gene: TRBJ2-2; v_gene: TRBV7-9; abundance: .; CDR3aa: ASSAQGMPGELF
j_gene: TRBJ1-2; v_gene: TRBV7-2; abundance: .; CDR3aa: ASSVGQRYGYT
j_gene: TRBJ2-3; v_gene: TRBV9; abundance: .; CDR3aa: ASSVDRSPSTDTQY
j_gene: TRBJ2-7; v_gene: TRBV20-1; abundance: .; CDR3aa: SAQRTLEQY
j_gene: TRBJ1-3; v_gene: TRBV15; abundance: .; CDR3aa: ATSRASGGNTIY
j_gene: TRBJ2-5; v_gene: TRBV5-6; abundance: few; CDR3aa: ASSLELGQETQY
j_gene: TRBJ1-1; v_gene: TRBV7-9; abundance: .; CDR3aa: ASSATANTEAF
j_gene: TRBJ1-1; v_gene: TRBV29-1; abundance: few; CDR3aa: SVQNRGLSSEAF
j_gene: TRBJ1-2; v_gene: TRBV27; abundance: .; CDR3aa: ASSQQGRVGGYT
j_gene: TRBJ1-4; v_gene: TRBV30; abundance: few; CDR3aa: AWSIRTGGWKTNEKLF
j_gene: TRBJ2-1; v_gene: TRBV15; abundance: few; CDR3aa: ATSRRETYNEQF
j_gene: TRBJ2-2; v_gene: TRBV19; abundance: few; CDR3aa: ASSIPGMFTGELF
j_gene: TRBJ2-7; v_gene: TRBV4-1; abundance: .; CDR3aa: ASSQAAGGDEQY
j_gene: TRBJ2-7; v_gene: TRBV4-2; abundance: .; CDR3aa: ASSQEGGPSYEQY